These 21 T cell receptor beta chains share one sample of origin, sequenced in a study of shared clonotypes between healthy human individuals. TCRdb's copy holds only in-frame clones and misses some; the assay was immunoSEQ multiplex PCR. The table lists about 2.4 million clones, around 90% of them singletons. The sequencing input was naive CD4+ T cells sorted from blood. The subset: CD45RA+ positively selected. All receptors come from a man between 18 and 35 years old in good health.

J is TRBJ2-7 and V is TRBV10-3; possibly TRBD1 for D (6 bases). CDR3 length: 13 residues. V shed 10 bases and J shed 2 bases, with 15 bases lying between them. Germline-derived CDR1 and CDR2 are ENHRY and SYGVKD. Here the CDR3 reads CATEQGSTYEQYF. CDR3 bases: TGTGCCACTGAACAGGGAAGCACCTACGAGCAGTACTTC.

The chain joins TRBV6-1 to TRBJ2-7, with TRBD1 as a possible D gene (6 bases). The CDR3 spans 15 residues. V was shortened by 7 bases and J by 6 bases, with 22 bases between the two germline ends. From germline, CDR1 is MNHNS and CDR2 SASEGT. The CDR3 region is CASTPAPQGSSEQYF. The DNA for the CDR3 is TGTGCCAGCACCCCAGCACCCCAGGGGTCGAGCGAGCAGTACTTC.

The rearrangement uses TRBV2 and TRBJ1-2, with 7 bases matching TRBD1. CDR1 is SNHLY and CDR2 is FYNNEI in the germline V gene. V shed 6 bases and J 8 bases; nucleotides not matched to a gene: 6. This CDR3 spans 12 amino acids. CDR3 protein: CASRGTALGYTF. The CDR3 region has the DNA TGTGCCAGCAGAGGGACAGCCTTAGGCTACACCTTC. The full variable domain, completed using reference TRBV2 and TRBJ1-2, is EPEVTQTPSHQVTQMGQEVILRCVPISNHLYFYWYRQILGQKVEFLVSFYNNEISEKSEIFDDQFSVERPDGSNFTLKIRSTKLEDSAMYFCASRGTALGYTFGSGTRLTVV.

The chain couples TRBV25-1 to TRBJ1-3; tentatively, D is TRBD1 (6 bases). Germline CDR1 reads MGHDK; CDR2 reads SYGVNS. The CDR3 is 15 residues long. Trimming cost V 3 bases and J 4 bases, with 13 bases left between them. CDR3 residues: CASSDLGAKGNTIYF. The CDR3 bases are TGTGCCAGCAGTGACCTGGGGGCGAAGGGAAACACCATATATTTT.

Comments on this clone: Other DNA sequences from this sample encode an identical CDR3 as well. The rearrangement links TRBV18 to TRBJ2-5; 7 bases are a match to TRBD2. The CDR3 covers 13 residues. The J segment lost 3 bases and the V segment lost 3 bases, leaving 1 base of the junction unmatched. In germline, CDR1 is KGHSH, CDR2 LQKENI. The CDR3 DNA sequence: TGTGCCAGCTCACCCGGACTAGAAGAGACCCAGTACTTC. Amino acid sequence: CASSPGLEETQYF.

The rearrangement uses TRBV11-3 and TRBJ2-1; D may match TRBD1 or TRBD2 (5 bases each). This CDR3 has 14 residues. CDR1 is SGHNT, CDR2 YENEEA, per germline. The V gene lost 5 bases and the J gene lost 4 bases, with 12 bases spanning the gap. CDR3 protein: CASSPGLGYNEQFF. CDR3 nucleotides: TGTGCCAGCAGCCCGGGGCTAGGGTACAATGAGCAGTTCTTC.

In this sample, this clone turned up a few times. V is TRBV30 and J is TRBJ1-4; TRBD1 is a possible D gene (6 bases). This CDR3 has 13 residues. V lost 2 bases and J 11 bases, leaving 15 bases between the germline ends. Germline assignment: CDR1 GTSNPN and CDR2 SVGIG (reference sequence). The CDR3 nucleotides are TGTGCCTGGAGTCCGAACAGGGTGATGAAACTGTTTTTT. Residues: CAWSPNRVMKLFF.

This chain connects TRBV29-1 to TRBJ2-7, with 9 bases that match TRBD2. Germline V CDR1 and CDR2: SQVTM, ANQGSEA. This CDR3 spans 15 amino acids. V was clipped by 3 bases and J by 4 bases; unmatched bases: 10. The CDR3 region has the DNA TGCAGCGTTGATAGTTCGGCTAGCGGGGAGTACGAGCAGTACTTC. This encodes CSVDSSASGEYEQYF.

The chain combines TRBV27 with TRBJ1-1; D is ambiguous. The CDR3 runs 15 residues. Per the germline V gene, CDR1 is MNHEY and CDR2 is SMNVEV (reference sequence). V dropped 3 bases and J dropped 1 base, with 12 bases sitting between them. In DNA form, the CDR3 reads TGTGCCAGCAGTTTTATGGGGTATGGGAACACTGAAGCTTTCTTT. Residues: CASSFMGYGNTEAFF.

In nucleotides, the CDR3 is TGTGCCAGCAGCTTGATGTGGACAGGGGGACTGGGCACTGAAGCTTTCTTT. Translation gives CASSLMWTGGLGTEAFF. V is TRBV5-8 and J is TRBJ1-1; 10 bases are shared with TRBD1. CDR1 is SGHTS, CDR2 YDEGEE, per germline. J lost 4 bases, V lost 1 base, and 10 bases had no gene match. This CDR3 has 17 residues.

This clone was seen once. The chain has TRBV6-5 and TRBJ2-3; D possibly corresponds to TRBD2 (6 bases). V gave up 7 bases and J gave up 2 bases, with 13 bases separating them. The V gene's germline CDR1 is MNHEY and CDR2 SVGAGI. CDR3 length equals 14 residues. CDR3 sequence (DNA): TGTGCCAGCACCCAGACTAGACTCACAGATACGCAGTATTTT. Translation: CASTQTRLTDTQYF.

The chain links TRBV18 to TRBJ1-1; D is unclear. This CDR3 region has 16 residues. Germline V gives CDR1 KGHSH, CDR2 LQKENI. V lost 0 bases and J lost 1, with 12 bases in between. CDR3 amino acids: CASSPPMGGPNTEAFF. The DNA of the CDR3 is TGTGCCAGCTCACCACCTATGGGAGGGCCGAACACTGAAGCTTTCTTT.

The CDR3 sequence: CSVGKETAGETQYF. For the CDR3, the DNA is TGCAGCGTTGGCAAGGAGACGGCGGGGGAGACCCAGTACTTC. V and J are TRBV29-1 and TRBJ2-5; TRBD2 might be the D (6 bases). In germline, CDR1 is SQVTM, CDR2 ANQGSEA. This CDR3 spans 14 amino acids. The ends were cut back, 4 bases at V and 5 bases at J, with 17 bases in the middle.

This clone was seen a single time. The gene calls are TRBV6-5 and TRBJ1-5; D is unclear. CDR1 MNHEY and CDR2 SVGAGI come from the germline V gene. Trimming pared 0 bases from V and 0 bases from J, leaving 6 bases between. The CDR3 is 15 amino acids. The CDR3 DNA reads as TGTGCCAGCAGTTACTCGGCCTATAGCAATCAGCCCCAGCATTTT. Translating gives CASSYSAYSNQPQHF.

This chain connects TRBV7-2 to TRBJ2-7, with 8 bases fitting TRBD2. There are 18 residues in the CDR3. Trimming cost V 1 base and J 2 bases; bases outside gene matches: 13. Germline V lookup: CDR1 SGHTA, CDR2 FQGNSA. The CDR3 is CASSLGYGTQRGTYEQYF. CDR3 DNA: TGTGCCAGCAGCTTAGGGTATGGGACTCAGCGGGGGACCTACGAGCAGTACTTC.

This chain links TRBV10-3 with TRBJ2-1, with 9 bases identical to TRBD2. Germline values: CDR1 ENHRY, CDR2 SYGVKD. The CDR3 runs to 16 residues. Trimming took 4 bases from V and 0 from J; bases not matched to a gene: 4. The CDR3 bases are TGTGCCATCAGTGGGCGGGGGGGCGGCTCCTACAATGAGCAGTTCTTC. It specifies CAISGRGGGSYNEQFF.

The chain links TRBV20-1 to TRBJ2-1; unclear D gene. The germline V and J ends were trimmed by 5 bases and 9 bases, with 11 bases remaining between them. CDR1 is DFQATT, CDR2 SNEGSKA, per germline (reference sequence). CDR3 length: 11 residues. CDR3 amino acids: CSAAEIIEQFF. CDR3 in DNA: TGCAGTGCTGCAGAGATCATTGAGCAGTTCTTC.

The chain is built from TRBV2 and TRBJ2-3, with D possibly called TRBD1 or TRBD2 (6 bases each). Germline CDR1 is SNHLY and CDR2 is FYNNEI. The V end lost 7 bases, the J end lost 4 bases, and 9 bases lay between the germline ends. The CDR3 has 12 residues. The CDR3 here is CASNGGPDTQYF. Written as DNA, the CDR3 is TGTGCCAGCAATGGGGGGCCAGATACGCAGTATTTT.

The chain combines TRBV6-5 with TRBJ2-3; D unresolved. This CDR3 is 15 amino acids long. Looked up from germline, CDR1 is MNHEY and CDR2 is SVGAGI. The V gene lost 6 bases and the J gene lost 0 bases, with 13 bases spanning the gap. CDR3 sequence reads: CASSRGSSSTDTQYF. In DNA, the CDR3 is TGTGCCAGCAGCCGTGGCAGTTCTAGCACAGATACGCAGTATTTT.

The chain uses TRBV13 and TRBJ2-5; 8 bases line up with TRBD2. This CDR3 comprises 16 residues. Trimming at V came to 0 bases and at J to 3 bases, leaving 6 bases not matched to a gene. Germline CDR1 and CDR2: PRHDT and FYEKMQ (reference sequence). The CDR3 loop is CASSLGLAAGEETQYF. Here the CDR3 DNA reads TGTGCCAGCAGCTTAGGCCTAGCAGCGGGGGAAGAGACCCAGTACTTC.

This clone was observed a few times. This chain links TRBV19 with TRBJ1-1; a weak D match, TRBD1 (5 bases). CDR1 is LNHDA, CDR2 SQIVND, per germline (reference sequence). CDR3 length equals 14 residues. Trimming shortened V by 9 bases and J by 5 bases, and 19 bases separated the two germline ends. The CDR3 sequence: CASSITGARTEAFF. The CDR3 DNA reads TGTGCCAGCAGCATCACAGGCGCGAGGACTGAAGCTTTCTTT.